This TCR beta chain was sequenced in a study of STAT5B mutations in CD4+ large granular lymphocyte leukemia. Trimming pared 2 bases from V and 1 base from J, leaving 7 bases between. The CDR3 is 14 residues long. Germline V CDR1 and CDR2: SGHNT, YENEEA. The table came from immunoSEQ multiplex PCR; TCRdb's copy has only in-frame clones and leaves some out. The repertoire includes fewer than 35,000 clones, about 87% of them detected once, and about 0.97% sits in the top ten. The clonotype was recovered from a human donor in good health. The sequencing input was CD4+ T cells from blood buffy coats. The rearrangement uses TRBV11-3 and TRBJ2-3; D not certain. DNA of the CDR3: TGTGCCAGCAGCTTATTTTCAGGCACAGATACGCAGTATTTT. As protein: CASSLFSGTDTQYF.